This TCR beta chain was profiled in a study of cytomegalovirus exposure and HLA in healthy donors. General observations from the study: In vitro experiments confirmed that three CMV-associated chains were specific for CMV antigens.

TCRdb's table, derived via immunoSEQ multiplex PCR, lists solely in-frame clones and lacks some. Of some 150,000 clones listed, 80% to 95% are singletons. With respect to this clone: The antigen is not known.

Germline CDR1 MGHRA, CDR2 YSYEKL. The V gene end was trimmed by 1 base and the J gene end by 0 bases; junction bases not matched to a gene: 11. This CDR3 spans 20 amino acids. A roughly 130-subject validation cohort, separate from the 666-subject first cohort, supplied the donors. This clonotype was obtained from a man between 18 and 29 years old in good health and CMV-seronegative. The sequencing sample was made of PBMCs. The chain is built from TRBV4-1 and TRBJ2-6, with TRBD1 matching over 8 bases. The chain's CDR3 is CASSQVWDRTISSGANVLTF. In nucleotides, the CDR3 is TGCGCCAGCAGCCAAGTTTGGGACAGGACTATTTCCTCTGGGGCCAACGTCCTGACTTTC.